Shown below are 32 T cell receptor beta chains from a single sample sequenced in a study of T cell repertoires in cytomegalovirus infection. TCRdb processed the reads anew with MiXCR; each CDR3 protein has one entry. This sample carries about 100,000 distinct CDR3 sequences, roughly 39% of them seen once, and the ten largest clones take roughly 70%. These receptors' targets are unknown. The sequencing used CD8+ T cells from cultured PBMCs, collected from culture after CMV antigen stimulation. Receptors originate from a human donor in good health (CMV status not recorded). Some clones in this sample may be carry-over from other donors' samples.

The CDR3 sequence: CASSRRYGYTF. The CDR3 DNA sequence: TGTGCCAGTAGCAGGCGGTATGGCTACACCTTC. The chain carries TRBV19 and TRBJ1-2; D remains unclear. Trimming cost V 6 bases and J 5 bases, with 7 bases left between them. This CDR3 spans 11 amino acids. Looked up from germline, CDR1 is LNHDA and CDR2 is SQIVND (reference sequence).

This chain links TRBV12-3 or TRBV12-4 with TRBJ1-2; 12 bases map to TRBD1. The CDR3 sequence is 15 residues long. Losses at the gene ends were 5 bases for V and 7 bases for J; bases not matched to a gene: 8. CDR3 region: CASSHWGQGALGYTF. In DNA form, the CDR3 reads TGTGCCAGCAGTCATTGGGGACAGGGGGCGCTTGGCTACACCTTC.

There are a few counts of this clonotype. The V and J genes are TRBV5-4 and TRBJ2-7, with TRBD1 matching 7 bases. The CDR3 has 13 residues. Germline V gives CDR1 SGHNT, CDR2 YYREEE (reference sequence). J lost 5 bases, V lost 3 bases, and 5 bases had no gene match. The CDR3 bases are TGTGCCAGCAGCTCCTGGGGGACAGACGAGCAGTACTTC. This encodes CASSSWGTDEQYF.

The chain employs TRBV6-8 and TRBJ1-3; TRBD1 is a possible D gene (5 bases). The CDR3 runs to 13 residues. Trimming shortened V by 9 bases and J by 0 bases, and 9 bases separated the two germline ends. CDR1 and CDR2 from the germline V gene are MNHGY and SAAAGT. CDR3 coding DNA: TGTGCCAGTCAGGGTACCTCTGGAAACACCATATATTTT. Amino acid sequence: CASQGTSGNTIYF.

This clonotype occurred a few times. This chain joins TRBV12-3 or TRBV12-4 and TRBJ2-1; TRBD2 aligns across 10 bases. V trimming: 5 bases; J trimming: 8 bases; junction bases outside the gene matches: 12. The CDR3 totals 16 residues. The CDR3 here is CASSGQLAGKPYEQFF. CDR3 coding DNA: TGTGCCAGCAGTGGCCAACTAGCGGGGAAGCCCTATGAGCAGTTCTTC.

This clonotype appeared a few times. In DNA, the CDR3 is TGTGCCAGCAGTTGGACAGGGCTGGATACGCAGTATTTT. It translates to CASSWTGLDTQYF. This chain connects TRBV27 to TRBJ2-3; the match to TRBD1 covers 8 bases. The V and J ends lost 4 bases and 6 bases, in that order; junction bases with no gene match: 3. The CDR3 is 13 residues long. The germline V gene has CDR1 MNHEY and CDR2 SMNVEV (reference sequence).

The rearrangement joins TRBV4-1 to TRBJ1-5, with 7 bases that match TRBD1. The CDR3 sequence is 15 residues long. CDR1 MGHRA and CDR2 YSYEKL come from the germline V gene. With V trimmed by 3 bases and J by 4 bases, 6 bases remained unmatched. The CDR3 coding sequence is TGCGCCAGCAGCCAGCGCAGGGGGGGGAATCAGCCCCAGCATTTT. It yields the protein CASSQRRGGNQPQHF.

The J gene is TRBJ2-1, the V gene TRBV27; 11 nucleotides match TRBD2. This CDR3 is built from 19 residues. J lost 0 bases, V lost 0 bases, and 7 bases had no gene match. Looked up from germline, CDR1 is MNHEY and CDR2 is SMNVEV (reference sequence). In DNA, the CDR3 is TGTGCCAGCAGTTTATCGTGGGGACTAGCGGCGAGCTCCTACAATGAGCAGTTCTTC. Translating gives CASSLSWGLAASSYNEQFF.

The chain joins TRBV5-4 to TRBJ2-3; no clear D. Trimming removed 2 bases at V and 2 bases at J, with 6 bases between. The CDR3 runs to 13 residues. Germline V lookup: CDR1 SGHNT, CDR2 YYREEE (reference sequence). CDR3 residues: CASSFDHTDTQYF. For the CDR3, the DNA is TGTGCCAGCAGCTTCGACCACACAGATACGCAGTATTTT.

The chain joins TRBV2 to TRBJ2-7; D may be TRBD1 or TRBD2 (5 bases each). V lost 3 bases, J lost 4 bases, and 19 bases lay in between. This CDR3 has 16 residues. Per the germline V gene, CDR1 is SNHLY and CDR2 is FYNNEI. CDR3 bases: TGTGCCAGCAGTGACTCCGGGACCGCGAGCTCTTACGAGCAGTACTTC. Residues: CASSDSGTASSYEQYF.

The chain recombines TRBV7-9 with TRBJ1-1, with D maybe TRBD1 (6 bases). Trimming took 3 bases from V and 7 from J, leaving 18 bases between them. CDR1 SEHNR and CDR2 FQNEAQ come from the germline V gene (reference sequence). This CDR3 has 15 residues. CDR3: CASSFKAAARGEAFF. CDR3 DNA sequence: TGTGCCAGCAGCTTCAAGGCGGCGGCCAGGGGTGAAGCTTTCTTT. Drawing the rest from reference TRBV7-9 and TRBJ1-1, the complete variable domain is DTGVSQNPRHKITKRGQNVTFRCDPISEHNRLYWYRQTLGQGPEFLTYFQNEAQLEKSRLLSDRFSAERPKGSFSTLEIQRTEQGDSAMYLCASSFKAAARGEAFFGQGTRLTVV.

V and J are TRBV27 and TRBJ2-3; 9 nucleotides align to TRBD2. Germline V gives CDR1 MNHEY, CDR2 SMNVEV (reference sequence). J was trimmed by 1 base and V by 3 bases; bases with no gene match: 2. The CDR3 contains 15 residues. CDR3 nucleotide sequence: TGTGCCAGCAGTTTCCTAGCGGGGCGCACAGATACGCAGTATTTT. Its protein is CASSFLAGRTDTQYF.

The J gene is TRBJ2-7, the V gene TRBV20-1; D might be TRBD2 (6 bases). Trimming left V 2 bases short and J 4 bases short, with 9 bases between. This CDR3 contains 12 residues. Germline V gene sequence: CDR1 DFQATT, CDR2 SNEGSKA (reference sequence). The CDR3 coding sequence is TGCAGTGCTAGACCCGGAGGGTACGAGCAGTACTTC. Translated, it gives CSARPGGYEQYF.

The chain employs TRBV12-3 or TRBV12-4 and TRBJ2-5; TRBD2 is a possible D gene (6 bases). The CDR3 covers 16 residues. The V end lost 5 bases, the J end lost 4 bases, and 20 bases lay between the germline ends. The CDR3 bases are TGTGCCAGCAGTGAATACGGTCTAGCGAGTGGAGAGACCCAGTACTTC. It encodes CASSEYGLASGETQYF.

The rearrangement joins TRBV20-1 to TRBJ1-5; 7 bases agree with TRBD1. Looked up from germline, CDR1 is DFQATT and CDR2 is SNEGSKA (reference sequence). CDR3 length equals 14 residues. V lost 6 bases, J lost 7 bases, and 12 bases stayed unmatched. The CDR3: CSALAGTVGQPQHF. CDR3 DNA: TGCAGTGCCTTAGCCGGGACAGTGGGGCAGCCCCAGCATTTT.

This chain joins TRBV6-5 and TRBJ2-5; no clear D gene. Per the germline V gene, CDR1 is MNHEY and CDR2 is SVGAGI. The CDR3 has 13 residues. V was pared by 5 bases and J by 2 bases, with 9 bases between. The CDR3 DNA is TGTGCCAGCAGTAGACTGGAACAAGAGACCCAGTACTTC. Translation gives CASSRLEQETQYF.

The V and J genes are TRBV6-5 and TRBJ2-6; D uncertain. The CDR3 loop spans 15 amino acids. V lost 0 bases to trimming and J lost 4 bases, with 7 bases between them. Germline V gives CDR1 MNHEY, CDR2 SVGAGI. The CDR3 DNA reads TGTGCCAGCAGTTACTCAGCGTCGGGGGCCAACGTCCTGACTTTC. It encodes CASSYSASGANVLTF.

The chain couples TRBV4-1 to TRBJ1-3; tentatively, D is TRBD1 (5 bases). Germline values: CDR1 MGHRA, CDR2 YSYEKL. This CDR3 region has 14 residues. Trimming left V 2 bases short and J 7 bases short, with 12 bases between. CDR3 region: CASSQNTGINTIYF. DNA for the CDR3: TGCGCCAGCAGCCAAAATACAGGCATCAACACCATATATTTT.

This clonotype has just a few counts. This chain joins TRBV7-2 and TRBJ1-1; D unresolved. V was trimmed by 2 bases and J by 0 bases, leaving 7 bases between them. CDR3 length equals 14 residues. The germline CDR1 and CDR2 sequences are SGHTA and FQGNSA. The CDR3 protein is CASSLPQMNTEAFF. The DNA of the CDR3 is TGTGCCAGCAGCTTACCACAGATGAACACTGAAGCTTTCTTT.

This clonotype showed up many times. V and J are TRBV7-6 and TRBJ2-1, with TRBD2 matching over 7 bases. CDR3 length equals 15 residues. The germline V gene encodes CDR1 SGHVS and CDR2 FNYEAQ. The ends lost 5 bases at V and 2 bases at J; junction bases unmatched: 6. The CDR3 nucleotides are TGTGCCAGCAGCCCGGGGGGTACGACCTACAATGAGCAGTTCTTC. Amino acid sequence: CASSPGGTTYNEQFF.

This clonotype was seen more than once but under ten times. This chain connects TRBV27 to TRBJ2-2, with a possible D match to TRBD2 (6 bases). The germline V gene has CDR1 MNHEY and CDR2 SMNVEV (reference sequence). The CDR3 extends over 15 amino acids. V lost 6 bases and J 4 bases, leaving 15 bases between the germline ends. CDR3 residues: CASSPGGVGTGELFF. The CDR3 bases are TGTGCCAGCAGCCCTGGCGGGGTAGGCACCGGGGAGCTGTTTTTT.

This clonotype was seen a handful of times. The V and J genes are TRBV7-9 and TRBJ1-3; D possibly corresponds to TRBD1 (6 bases). V was clipped by 4 bases and J by 6 bases, with 13 bases between them. Germline-derived CDR1 and CDR2 are SEHNR and FQNEAQ (reference sequence). This CDR3 comprises 14 residues. The CDR3 protein is CASSSGELPNTIYF. Written as DNA, the CDR3 is TGTGCCAGCAGCTCAGGGGAACTTCCAAACACCATATATTTT.

This chain connects TRBV11-2 to TRBJ2-3; 9 bases agree with TRBD2. Germline values: CDR1 SGHAT, CDR2 FQNNGV. J lost 4 bases, V lost 2 bases, and 4 bases had no gene match. The CDR3 runs to 15 residues. CDR3 coding DNA: TGTGCCAGCAGCTTAAGTAGCGGGGGCTCAGATACGCAGTATTTT. Protein product: CASSLSSGGSDTQYF. The whole variable domain, remainder taken from reference TRBV11-2 and TRBJ2-3, is EAGVAQSPRYKIIEKRQSVAFWCNPISGHATLYWYQQILGQGPKLLIQFQNNGVVDDSQLPKDRFSAERLKGVDSTLKIQPAKLEDSAVYLCASSLSSGGSDTQYFGPGTRLTVL.

The chain employs TRBV15 and TRBJ1-5, with D unresolved. The ends were cut back, 0 bases at V and 2 bases at J, with 5 bases in the middle. The CDR3 totals 14 residues. Germline V gene sequence: CDR1 LNHNV, CDR2 YYDKDF (reference sequence). CDR3: CATSREAGNQPQHF. The DNA of the CDR3 is TGTGCCACCAGCAGAGAGGCCGGCAATCAGCCCCAGCATTTT.

The chain has TRBV12-3 or TRBV12-4 and TRBJ2-7, with no clear D. This CDR3 is built from 13 residues. Deletions cut 6 bases from V and 0 bases from J, with 9 bases between. CDR3 in amino acids: CASSRADSYEQYF. DNA for the CDR3: TGTGCCAGCAGCCGGGCTGACTCCTACGAGCAGTACTTC.

This chain connects TRBV13 to TRBJ2-5; tentative D call: TRBD2 (6 bases). The length of the CDR3 is 13 residues. The germline CDR1 and CDR2 sequences are PRHDT and FYEKMQ (reference sequence). The V and J ends lost 3 bases and 7 bases respectively, with 12 bases between them. Here the CDR3 reads CASSFGLPGTQYF. CDR3 nucleotides: TGTGCCAGCAGCTTCGGACTACCAGGGACCCAGTACTTC.

This clonotype is judged medium-sized (0.01 to 0.1%). The chain carries TRBV19 and TRBJ1-1; no definite D call. V was pared by 1 base and J by 0 bases, with 6 bases between. Germline V gene sequence: CDR1 LNHDA, CDR2 SQIVND (reference sequence). The CDR3 extends over 14 amino acids. The CDR3 region has the DNA TGTGCCAGTAGTATAGTTGGGGTGAACACTGAAGCTTTCTTT. This encodes CASSIVGVNTEAFF.

This clonotype was seen a few times. This sequence joins TRBV7-2 and TRBJ2-7; 9 bases are shared with TRBD1. Germline CDR1 reads SGHTA; CDR2 reads FQGNSA. The CDR3 spans 18 residues. V lost 3 bases, J lost 0 bases, and 12 bases stayed unmatched. CDR3 sequence reads: CASSFTSYRGLLSYEQYF. The CDR3 DNA sequence: TGTGCCAGCAGCTTTACATCCTACAGGGGGCTCCTCTCCTACGAGCAGTACTTC.

This clonotype occurred a few times. This chain joins TRBV7-9 and TRBJ2-1, with unresolved D. Trimming took 1 base from V and 5 from J, leaving 9 bases between them. Germline V CDR1 and CDR2: SEHNR, FQNEAQ (reference sequence). The CDR3 spans 14 residues. CDR3: CASSLVVGNNEQFF. CDR3 sequence (DNA): TGTGCCAGCAGCTTAGTTGTTGGCAACAATGAGCAGTTCTTC.

This clonotype has a handful of counts. The rearrangement joins TRBV6-5 to TRBJ1-1, with a weak D call TRBD1 (5 bases). Deletions cut 0 bases from V and 1 base from J, with 9 bases between. This CDR3 has 15 amino acids. The germline gives CDR1 MNHEY, CDR2 SVGAGI. The CDR3 protein is CASSYSGGENTEAFF. The CDR3, as DNA: TGTGCCAGCAGTTACTCTGGAGGGGAGAACACTGAAGCTTTCTTT.

This clonotype was seen many times. The J gene is TRBJ2-3, the V gene TRBV5-1; D unclear. V was pared by 0 bases and J by 1 base, with 12 bases between. The CDR3 has 16 residues. The germline V gene has CDR1 SGHRS and CDR2 YFSETQ. CDR3 residues: CASSLALVVGTDTQYF. The DNA of the CDR3 is TGCGCCAGCAGCTTGGCCCTTGTAGTGGGCACAGATACGCAGTATTTT.

This clonotype was observed at least ten times. V usage is TRBV30 and J usage is TRBJ2-3, with a weak D call TRBD1 (5 bases). From germline, CDR1 is GTSNPN and CDR2 SVGIG (reference sequence). The CDR3 runs 13 residues. Trimming removed 0 bases from V and 2 bases from J, with 6 bases in between. This CDR3 reads CAWSVGPTDTQYF. CDR3 DNA: TGTGCCTGGAGTGTGGGGCCCACAGATACGCAGTATTTT.